Below, 3 T cell receptor beta chains from the same sample are listed, as sequenced in a study of blood T cells in healthy people across ages. The authors ran a second PCR of about 6 to 12 cycles using a sample-barcoded 5' primer and a J-beta primer mix. One entry per CDR3 protein results from TCRdb running MiXCR on the 5' RACE reads. The sample lists around 1.5 million distinct CDR3 sequences; roughly 40% were seen once. The sequenced sample consisted of blood. These receptors came from a woman under 30 in good health.

The rearrangement uses TRBV13 and TRBJ2-5, with 10 bases that match TRBD1. The DNA end is a closer match to TRBJ2-7, so the J assignment may be wrong. CDR1 is PRHDT and CDR2 is FYEKMQ in the germline V gene (reference sequence). The CDR3 loop spans 17 amino acids. The CDR3 sequence is CASSLNLRDRGRYEQYF. The CDR3 DNA sequence: TGTGCCAGCAGCTTAAATCTACGGGACAGGGGCAGGTACGAGCAGTACTTC.

V and J are TRBV6-2 or TRBV6-3 and TRBJ2-7, with 9 bases lining up with TRBD2. Germline V gene lookup returns CDR1 MNHEY and CDR2 SVGEGT. This CDR3 region has 17 residues. Trimming at V came to 7 bases and at J to 7 bases, leaving 20 bases not matched to a gene. This chain's CDR3 is CASMRSGRSEWYNEQYF. The CDR3 coding sequence is TGTGCCAGCATGAGGAGCGGGAGGAGCGAGTGGTACAATGAGCAGTACTTC.

The chain uses TRBV20-1 and TRBJ2-4; D gene unclear. The J call may be wrong; the DNA end is better matched by TRBJ2-7. The CDR3 has 13 amino acids. Germline V gene data show CDR1 as DFQATT and CDR2 as SNEGSKA (reference sequence). The CDR3 here is CSARPSVGYEQYF. Written as DNA, the CDR3 is TGCAGTGCTAGGCCCTCGGTAGGATACGAGCAGTACTTC.